This TCR beta chain was sequenced for a study of blood T cell repertoires in COVID-19 (TCRdb year 2020). For the study in its entirety: Collaborator samples came from the United States, Italy and Spain and covered acute and convalescent phases of COVID-19. The repertoires were released in a freely available public database meant as a resource for research on the immune response to SARS-CoV-2. The samples were drawn from the first 160 participants of the ongoing ImmuneRACE study and from 950 to 1,500 subjects provided by 6 global collaborators. The prospective study material was composed of cDNA or gDNA derived from T cells, B-cell-depleted T cells, or PBMCs. Where available, HLA class I and class II types were taken from metadata supplied by the sample provider and were not determined by assay-based typing. Deeply sampled blood TCRbeta repertoires from subjects exposed to, actively infected with, or recovered from COVID-19 were included in the dataset. A de-identified subject ID, COVID-19 status, age in years and sex were almost always included in the sample metadata. Broader findings and caveats from the paper: Clinical and demographic metadata were provided uncurated, with the amount varying by source and participant.

To note about this clone: Which antigen it targets is not known. No base quality values were provided; no much bigger clone lies one nucleotide off.

The V and J ends are trimmed by 0 bases and 4 bases, leaving 15 bases between them. Counted from cysteine to phenylalanine, this CDR3 has 16 amino acids. Only the CDR3 portion is preserved as DNA: 48 bases, with reading frame beginning at the first base. Sequences KGHSH (CDR1) and LQKENI (CDR2) are obtained from the germline V gene. At one collaborating source in Seattle, patients were enrolled during active infection and were followed longitudinally through the course of disease. The collaborating institutions used their own protocols to collect whole blood in K2EDTA tubes. For TCRbeta analysis, collaborators shipped samples in one of three forms: frozen whole blood, isolated PBMCs, or DNA extracted from either of those sample types. The immunoSEQ Assay, a bias-controlled multiplex PCR, was used to amplify TCRbeta CDR3 regions from genomic DNA. As for the authors' bioinformatics: Within the assay, amplification of reference gene primers was used to estimate how many nucleated cells each sample contained. To quantify the absolute abundance of each unique TCRbeta CDR3 rearrangement, sequence reads were collapsed and filtered. For each sample, productive Simpson clonality was calculated as the square root of Simpson's diversity index across productive rearrangements. TCRdb stores this immuneACCESS table with in-frame sequences only. Part of the clones is absent; in the studies checked, under half of the shortfall reflects unresolved V genes, and no reason is known for the rest. Clone size and the V and J calls come from that table; the DNA yielded D and trimming. For this sample there are 150,000 to 200,000 clones; more than 80% appear just once. Of the sample, roughly 12% falls within the top ten clones.

The sequencing sample was made of peripheral blood. This chain joins TRBV18 to TRBJ1-1; the D gene cannot be named for sure. The sequence was collected from a woman at least 80 years old with COVID-19, enrolled during active disease. The DNA is as follows: TGTGCCAGCTCACCACCGGTGGTAGGGAGGCTCACTGAAGCTTTCTTT. This codes for CASSPPVVGRLTEAFF.